This entry concerns a single T cell receptor (beta chain). The sample originates from a study of blood T cell repertoires in COVID-19. In the study overall: The analysed material was cDNA or gDNA that came from T cells, B-cell-depleted T cells, or PBMCs.

Assay used: immunoSEQ multiplex PCR; TCRdb lists only in-frame clones, some missing. This sample has more than 200,000 clones; about nine tenths occur once, and the top ten carry about 2.2%. This CDR3 comprises 15 residues. Trimming cost V 4 bases and J 2 bases, with 15 bases left between them. CDR1 SQVTM and CDR2 ANQGSEA come from the germline V gene. Sample: peripheral blood. The chain combines TRBV29-1 with TRBJ1-5; D is undetermined. This sequence originates from a woman between 50 and 59 years old with acute or convalescent COVID-19. The CDR3 spells CSVAEGFLGNQPQHF. CDR3 nucleotide sequence: TGCAGCGTTGCGGAGGGCTTTTTGGGCAATCAGCCCCAGCATTTT. The complete variable domain, with remaining parts taken from reference TRBV29-1 and TRBJ1-5, reads SAVISQKPSRDICQRGTSLTIQCQVDSQVTMMFWYRQQPGQSLTLIATANQGSEATYESGFVIDKFPISRPNLTFSTLTVSNMSPEDSSIYLCSVAEGFLGNQPQHFGDGTRLSIL.